This T cell receptor beta chain was recorded in a study of shared clonotypes between healthy human individuals. Study details: Per donor, three plates held CD4 naive cells, three held CD4 memory, two held CD8 naive and one held CD8 memory.

Notes on the study in general: The generation probabilities recorded for non-shared clonotypes fell below those of clonotypes shared by all four donors. Rarefaction indicated that sorted-subset sequencing remained incomplete although depth was large.

Per germline, CDR1 SEHNR and CDR2 FQNEAQ (reference sequence). V lost 5 bases and J lost 4; bases outside the gene matches: 6. The CDR3 loop spans 14 amino acids. The repertoire was sequenced with immunoSEQ multiplex PCR; TCRdb's copy has only in-frame clones and lacks some. The sample lists some 1,600,000 clones, roughly 98% occurring once. This clone was seen a single time. What it binds is not known. Caucasian adults residing in Nashville, Tennessee made up all the donors. Sequencing input: naive CD4+ T cells sorted from blood. The subset here: CD45RA+ positively selected. The chain links TRBV7-9 to TRBJ2-7; TRBD2 agrees at 9 bases. The TCR sequence derives from a man aged 25 to 40 in good health. CDR3 in DNA: TGTGCCAGCAGCCTAGGACTAGCGCGTTACGAGCAGTACTTC. Translating gives CASSLGLARYEQYF.